Given below is one TCR beta chain in context. Its antigen remains unidentified. Mismatch with germline at one junction end may stem from a read error. Starting material of roughly 550 ng total RNA yielded TCR beta cDNA via a constant-region primer. Sequencing libraries for TCR beta derived from three nested multiplex PCR rounds that used slightly modified ARM-PCR. The two initial PCR rounds, roughly 9 cycles each, used TRBV1-TRBV30 forward and C-beta reverse primers. A single record per CDR3 protein comes from TCRdb applying MiXCR to the multiplex PCR reads. Found here are 40,000 to 50,000 distinct CDR3 sequences, 70% to 75% of them singletons; the top ten hold around 30%. Germline CDR1 is SGHAT and CDR2 is FQNNGV. This CDR3 region has 16 residues. The source of the sample is a study of tumor-infiltrating lymphocytes in primary liver carcinoma. The wider study: Per sample, productive TCRbeta reads numbered roughly 3.65 to 7.13 million, similar across tissue types.

Study findings and constraints: Tumor tissue displayed a significantly greater top-250-clone fraction than blood (p = 0.039). Among the pair types, tumor region pairs showed more overlap than tumor-adjacent and tumor-blood pairs.

Extraction of RNA together with DNA used about 17-30 mg of unsorted bulk tissue. Five separate regions per tumor were sampled. The receptor comes from a man in his forties with primary liver carcinoma and hepatitis B virus infection. The chain employs TRBV11-2 and TRBJ2-1; weak D call: TRBD2 (6 bases). Input material: liver tumor tissue from sampling region 3. The subset was: tumor region T3, left-lateral pole. CDR3: CTSSLDIVLAMGEHFF. The CDR3 DNA reads TGTACCAGCAGCTTGGATATCGTACTAGCCATGGGTGAGCATTTCTTC.